These 21 T cell receptor beta chains were all obtained from the same sample, sequenced in a study of shared clonotypes between healthy human individuals. Repertoires were generated with immunoSEQ multiplex PCR, while TCRdb's copy carries only in-frame clones and drops some. The repertoire has hundreds of thousands of clones, around four fifths of them found once; the top ten carry around 1.8%. The sequencing sample was made of memory CD4+ T cells sorted from blood. Subset indicated: CD45RA-negative fraction. These receptor sequences come from a woman aged 30 to 39 in good health.

A single count supports this clone. This chain connects TRBV6-1 to TRBJ2-5, with a weak D call TRBD2 (5 bases). Trimming left V 11 bases short and J 3 bases short, with 22 bases between. CDR1 is MNHNS and CDR2 is SASEGT in the germline V gene. The length of the CDR3 is 15 residues. CDR3 in amino acids: CAAERRPFGEETQYF. Written as DNA, the CDR3 is TGTGCCGCTGAGCGGCGTCCCTTCGGCGAAGAGACCCAGTACTTC.

J is TRBJ1-2 and V is TRBV28; D is unresolved. Germline CDR1 and CDR2: MDHEN and SYDVKM. This CDR3 spans 15 amino acids. The V gene lost 4 bases and the J gene lost 8 bases, with 20 bases spanning the gap. CDR3 coding DNA: TGTGCCAGCAGTTCCCCCCCGGCACACCCCGAAGGCTACACCTTC. Protein product: CASSSPPAHPEGYTF.

The chain has TRBV18 and TRBJ1-5, with TRBD1 matching over 7 bases. Germline-derived CDR1 and CDR2 are KGHSH and LQKENI. This CDR3 is built from 17 residues. J was trimmed by 5 bases and V by 1 base; bases with no gene match: 11. DNA for the CDR3: TGTGCCAGCTCACCACGGTCGTCCACAGGGGAGGATCAGCCCCAGCATTTT. Protein sequence: CASSPRSSTGEDQPQHF.

This chain joins TRBV10-2 and TRBJ1-2; maybe TRBD1 (5 bases). The CDR3 consists of 14 residues. Germline V gives CDR1 WSHSY, CDR2 SAAADI. V lost 3 bases to trimming and J lost 7 bases, with 15 bases between them. CDR3 residues: CASSDRGEEGGYTF. CDR3 bases: TGCGCCAGCAGTGATCGGGGGGAAGAAGGTGGCTACACCTTC.

The rearrangement links TRBV5-1 to TRBJ1-1; 7 positions agree with TRBD1. The CDR3 length is 14 residues. Per the germline V gene, CDR1 is SGHRS and CDR2 is YFSETQ. J gave up 10 bases and V 3 bases, and 12 bases lay outside the gene matches. The DNA for the CDR3 is TGCGCCAGCAGCTCCGGTGGTCAGGGGGTAATAGCTTTCTTT. It translates to CASSSGGQGVIAFF.

The chain recombines TRBV6-1 with TRBJ2-7; D gene ambiguous. Germline assignment: CDR1 MNHNS and CDR2 SASEGT. The CDR3 is made up of 12 amino acids. With 4 bases removed from V and 4 bases from J, the gap between germline ends came to 8 bases. The chain's CDR3 is CASSGARYEQYF. The CDR3 DNA follows: TGTGCCAGCAGTGGGGCCAGATACGAGCAGTACTTC.

A few counts support this clone. CDR3 residues: CAISSQGDQPQHF. The DNA for the CDR3 is TGTGCCATCAGCTCTCAGGGAGATCAGCCCCAGCATTTT. The chain uses TRBV10-3 and TRBJ1-5; the D gene is possibly TRBD1 (5 bases). The CDR3 is 13 residues long. V was pared by 6 bases and J by 5 bases, with 11 bases between. Germline V CDR1 and CDR2: ENHRY, SYGVKD.

The chain carries TRBV5-1 and TRBJ2-6, with 8 positions matching TRBD1. V gave up 0 bases and J gave up 3 bases; unmatched junction bases: 8. This CDR3 has 18 residues. CDR1 is SGHRS, CDR2 YFSETQ, per germline. CDR3 loop: CASSLGPGQAGGANVLTF. The CDR3 DNA follows: TGCGCCAGCAGCTTGGGTCCGGGACAGGCCGGTGGGGCCAACGTCCTGACTTTC.

This clone has just a few counts. The chain has TRBV5-4 and TRBJ1-2; D may be TRBD1 (5 bases). Trimming cost V 4 bases and J 0 bases, with 16 bases left between them. Germline values: CDR1 SGHNT, CDR2 YYREEE (reference sequence). The CDR3 is 16 amino acids. The CDR3: CASSRHVTATNYGYTF. Written as DNA, the CDR3 is TGTGCCAGCAGCCGCCACGTGACAGCGACTAACTATGGCTACACCTTC.

The table lists this clone with a few counts. The rearrangement uses TRBV25-1 and TRBJ2-2, with a weak D call TRBD2 (5 bases). The length of the CDR3 is 13 residues. CDR1 and CDR2 from the germline V gene are MGHDK and SYGVNS. Trimming removed 11 bases from V and 5 bases from J, with 15 bases in between. CDR3 coding DNA: TGTGCCGGAGGCGACCCAACAACCGGGGAGCTGTTTTTT. Translated: CAGGDPTTGELFF. The full variable domain, completed using reference TRBV25-1 and TRBJ2-2, is EADIYQTPRYLVIGTGKKITLECSQTMGHDKMYWYQQDPGMELHLIHYSYGVNSTEKGDLSSESTVSRIRTEHFPLTLESARPSHTSQYLCAGGDPTTGELFFGEGSRLTVL.

The rearrangement links TRBV29-1 to TRBJ2-5; the match to TRBD2 covers 13 bases. The CDR3 totals 14 residues. Germline-derived CDR1 and CDR2 are SQVTM and ANQGSEA. V lost 4 bases, J lost 4 bases, and 3 bases stayed unmatched. The CDR3 loop is CSVGTSGSGETQYF. CDR3 sequence (DNA): TGCAGCGTTGGGACTAGCGGGAGTGGAGAGACCCAGTACTTC.

Worth noting for this clone: The junction shows a germline mismatch at one end, possibly a read error. The chain recombines TRBV9 with TRBJ2-5, with TRBD1 as a possible D gene (5 bases). This CDR3 contains 13 residues. Per germline, CDR1 SGDLS and CDR2 YYNGEE. The CDR3 reads CASSGPKGFPENF. CDR3 sequence (DNA): TGTGCCAGCAGCGGACCCAAGGGGTTCCCGGAAAACTTC.

The V gene is TRBV11-2, the J gene TRBJ1-2; D not resolved. Germline CDR1 SGHAT, CDR2 FQNNGV. Trimming took 1 base from V and 4 from J, leaving 10 bases between them. This CDR3 is built from 14 residues. CDR3 nucleotide sequence: TGTGCCAGCAGCTTAGGACGGGAGTCCTATGGCTACACCTTC. It translates to CASSLGRESYGYTF.

Remarks on this clone: This sample includes further DNA sequences coding for the same CDR3. The rearrangement uses TRBV11-2 and TRBJ2-1; 7 bases line up with TRBD2. Trimming at V came to 3 bases and at J to 4 bases, leaving 6 bases not matched to a gene. The CDR3 length is 15 residues. Germline-derived CDR1 and CDR2 are SGHAT and FQNNGV. The CDR3 is CASSLGLAEYNEQFF. DNA for the CDR3: TGTGCCAGCAGCTTGGGGCTAGCGGAGTACAATGAGCAGTTCTTC.

This clone was detected ten times or more. V gene TRBV2 combines with J gene TRBJ2-7, with TRBD1 matching over 7 bases. CDR1 and CDR2 (germline): SNHLY, FYNNEI. The CDR3 extends over 14 amino acids. V gave up 4 bases and J gave up 6 bases; unmatched junction bases: 9. In nucleotides, the CDR3 is TGTGCCAGCAGTGCAAGGGAGACAGGGTCCGAGCAGTACTTC. Translating gives CASSARETGSEQYF.

The chain recombines TRBV4-1 with TRBJ1-3; no firm D call. Germline CDR1 and CDR2: MGHRA and YSYEKL. Trimming took 1 base from V and 4 from J, leaving 14 bases between them. This CDR3 comprises 16 residues. The CDR3 sequence is CASSQVGKKPGNTIYF. The CDR3 DNA reads TGCGCCAGCAGCCAAGTGGGGAAAAAGCCGGGAAACACCATATATTTT.

This clone appeared once. The rearrangement uses TRBV28 and TRBJ2-1; D uncertain. CDR1 is MDHEN, CDR2 SYDVKM, per germline. The CDR3 is 14 amino acids. Trimming removed 6 bases from V and 4 bases from J, with 13 bases in between. CDR3 sequence: CASSLPRYYNEQFF. CDR3 coding DNA: TGTGCCAGCAGCCTCCCCCGTTATTACAATGAGCAGTTCTTC.

This rearrangement joins TRBV15 to TRBJ2-4; D possibly corresponds to TRBD1 (6 bases). Trimming cost V 2 bases and J 8 bases, with 16 bases left between them. The CDR3 consists of 15 residues. The germline V gene has CDR1 LNHNV and CDR2 YYDKDF (reference sequence). The DNA of the CDR3 is TGTGCCACCAGCAGATCACAGGGCTTAGTGGACATTCAGTACTTC. Translated: CATSRSQGLVDIQYF.

The rearrangement links TRBV28 to TRBJ1-1; TRBD1 matches at 7 bases. Germline CDR1 MDHEN, CDR2 SYDVKM. The CDR3 spans 13 residues. V shed 7 bases and J 11 bases; nucleotides not matched to a gene: 13. For the CDR3, the DNA is TGTGCCAGCAAGAGAGACAGGGATTCATCGGCTTTCTTT. This translates into CASKRDRDSSAFF.

V usage is TRBV4-1 and J usage is TRBJ1-2; D perhaps matches TRBD1 (6 bases). CDR1 and CDR2 from the germline V gene are MGHRA and YSYEKL. V lost 0 bases and J 4 bases, leaving 12 bases between the germline ends. CDR3 length: 15 amino acids. The CDR3 loop reads CASSQEHRVSYGYTF. The CDR3 DNA sequence: TGCGCCAGCAGCCAAGAACACAGGGTATCCTATGGCTACACCTTC.

J is TRBJ1-1 and V is TRBV7-3; D is possibly TRBD1 (6 bases). Trimming pared 5 bases from V and 4 bases from J, leaving 11 bases between. The germline gives CDR1 SGHTA, CDR2 FQGTGA. This CDR3 has 13 amino acids. The CDR3 loop is CASSPGDTTEAFF. CDR3 DNA: TGTGCCAGCAGCCCAGGGGATACCACTGAAGCTTTCTTT.